One sample yielded the 15 T cell receptor beta chains listed below, sequenced in a study of blood T cell repertoires in COVID-19. Sequencing was performed with immunoSEQ multiplex PCR; in TCRdb, only in-frame clones are kept and a portion is missing. The sample includes roughly 150,000 clones, roughly 73% of them seen just once. The sequencing input was peripheral blood. These TCRs come from a man aged 65 to 85 with acute or convalescent COVID-19.

The chain couples TRBV19 to TRBJ2-3; 9 bases are a match to TRBD2. There are 16 residues in the CDR3. Germline loops: CDR1 LNHDA, CDR2 SQIVND (reference sequence). Germline trimming cut 3 bases from V and 5 bases from J; bases unmatched to any gene: 9. CDR3 residues: CASSMNAGGPVDTQYF. CDR3 sequence (DNA): TGTGCCAGTAGTATGAACGCGGGAGGGCCGGTAGATACGCAGTATTTT. The variable domain in full, with the rest retrieved from reference TRBV19 and TRBJ2-3, is DGGITQSPKYLFRKEGQNVTLSCEQNLNHDAMYWYRQDPGQGLRLIYYSQIVNDFQKGDIAEGYSVSREKKESFPLTVTSAQKNPTAFYLCASSMNAGGPVDTQYFGPGTRLTVL.

This chain uses TRBV6-1 with TRBJ1-2; tentative D call: TRBD1 (6 bases). CDR3 length: 15 residues. Germline V gene data show CDR1 as MNHNS and CDR2 as SASEGT. V was shortened by 1 base and J by 8 bases, with 17 bases between the two germline ends. Here the CDR3 DNA reads TGTGCCAGCAGTGAAGGGCACACAGGGCCCAGAGGCTACACCTTC. Translated, it gives CASSEGHTGPRGYTF.

The chain carries TRBV24-1 and TRBJ2-5, with 11 bases lining up with TRBD2. The CDR3 is 15 amino acids. V was clipped by 3 bases and J by 1 base; unmatched bases: 0. Germline assignment: CDR1 KGHDR and CDR2 SFDVKD. CDR3 loop: CATSDGTSGQETQYF. The CDR3 bases are TGTGCCACCAGTGATGGGACTAGCGGCCAAGAGACCCAGTACTTC.

The rearrangement links TRBV19 to TRBJ1-4, with 7 bases identical to TRBD1. The V gene's germline CDR1 is LNHDA and CDR2 SQIVND (reference sequence). The ends lost 5 bases at V and 9 bases at J; junction bases unmatched: 6. The CDR3 length is 13 residues. The CDR3 nucleotides read TGTGCCAGTAGTTCCGGACAGGAGAAAAAACTGTTTTTT. Translated: CASSSGQEKKLFF.

In its sample, this clone was seen many times. The V and J genes are TRBV5-1 and TRBJ2-3; no firm D call. The CDR3 extends over 16 amino acids. CDR1 and CDR2 from the germline V gene are SGHRS and YFSETQ. The germline V and J ends were trimmed by 3 bases and 0 bases, with 14 bases remaining between them. CDR3 region: CASSWAGHSSTDTQYF. The CDR3 nucleotides read TGCGCCAGCAGCTGGGCTGGCCATTCTAGCACAGATACGCAGTATTTT. The full variable domain, its missing parts supplied by reference TRBV5-1 and TRBJ2-3, is KAGVTQTPRYLIKTRGQQVTLSCSPISGHRSVSWYQQTPGQGLQFLFEYFSETQRNKGNFPGRFSGRQFSNSRSEMNVSTLELGDSALYLCASSWAGHSSTDTQYFGPGTRLTVL.

This clone was observed a few times. The chain uses TRBV2 and TRBJ1-5; D is unresolved. The V end lost 6 bases, the J end lost 6 bases, and 21 bases lay between the germline ends. This CDR3 has 16 amino acids. Germline lookup yields CDR1 SNHLY and CDR2 FYNNEI. In DNA form, the CDR3 reads TGTGCCAGCAGGGCCTCAAGCGGCGTCGGAGGTCAGCCCCAGCATTTT. Translation: CASRASSGVGGQPQHF.

This clone has a handful of counts. The V call is TRBV11-3, the J call TRBJ1-1; possible D gene TRBD1, 6 bases. Trimming stripped 0 bases from V and 5 bases from J, with 10 bases between. CDR3 length: 14 amino acids. Germline V CDR1 and CDR2: SGHNT, YENEEA. CDR3 DNA: TGTGCCAGCAGCTTAGACAGGGGAGTAACTGAAGCTTTCTTT. Its translation is CASSLDRGVTEAFF.

The CDR3 region is CASSIPRVDYGYTF. CDR3 in DNA: TGTGCCAGTAGTATTCCCAGGGTTGACTATGGCTACACCTTC. This chain uses TRBV19 with TRBJ1-2; D possibly corresponds to TRBD1 (5 bases). The CDR3 has 14 residues. V lost 3 bases and J lost 3, with 11 bases in between. The germline CDR1 and CDR2 sequences are LNHDA and SQIVND (reference sequence).

The chain carries TRBV30 and TRBJ2-7; 7 bases match TRBD2. Germline V CDR1 and CDR2: GTSNPN, SVGIG (reference sequence). The V and J ends lost 2 bases and 5 bases, in that order; junction bases with no gene match: 3. CDR3 length: 12 residues. The CDR3 loop reads CAWSLGGHEQYF. CDR3 in DNA: TGTGCCTGGAGTTTGGGAGGGCACGAGCAGTACTTC.

V gene TRBV3-1 (or the pseudogene TRBV3-2) combines with J gene TRBJ2-3, with D possibly TRBD2 on 5 matching bases. V was pared by 5 bases and J by 0 bases, with 15 bases between. This CDR3 contains 16 residues. CDR1 LGHDT and CDR2 YNNKEL come from the germline V gene (reference sequence). DNA of the CDR3: TGTGCCAGCAGCGTCGGGCGGCGGACTAGCACAGATACGCAGTATTTT. Encoded protein: CASSVGRRTSTDTQYF.

The chain employs TRBV5-8 and TRBJ2-3; 15 positions agree with TRBD2. CDR1 and CDR2 from the germline V gene are SGHTS and YDEGEE. The V segment lost 4 bases and the J segment 0 bases; nucleotides outside the gene matches: 6. CDR3 length: 18 amino acids. This CDR3 reads CASSAGTSGRSSTDTQYF. CDR3 nucleotides: TGTGCCAGCAGCGCGGGGACTAGCGGGAGGTCTAGCACAGATACGCAGTATTTT.

This clone came up a few times. This chain links TRBV5-1 with TRBJ1-4, with D tentatively TRBD1 (6 bases). The CDR3 length is 14 residues. Germline V gives CDR1 SGHRS, CDR2 YFSETQ. Trimming left V 6 bases short and J 5 bases short, with 14 bases between. CDR3 coding DNA: TGCGCCAGCAATTCCGGACAGAGAAATGAAAAACTGTTTTTT. It is translated as CASNSGQRNEKLFF.

This chain links TRBV28 with TRBJ2-5; the match to TRBD2 covers 9 bases. The germline CDR1 and CDR2 sequences are MDHEN and SYDVKM. The CDR3 runs 15 residues. Trimming removed 4 bases from V and 5 bases from J; junction bases left unmatched: 8. The CDR3 reads CASSSQLAGEETQYF. CDR3 bases: TGTGCCAGCAGTTCCCAATTAGCGGGAGAGGAGACCCAGTACTTC.

This clone occurred a few times. The chain links TRBV28 to TRBJ1-4; 11 bases match TRBD1. Germline loops: CDR1 MDHEN, CDR2 SYDVKM. The length of the CDR3 is 17 residues. Germline trimming cut 6 bases from V and 5 bases from J; bases unmatched to any gene: 11. In DNA form, the CDR3 reads TGTGCCAGCAGGCTACTTTCCGGGACAGGGGGAAATGAAAAACTGTTTTTT. Translated, it gives CASRLLSGTGGNEKLFF.

The chain is built from TRBV30 and TRBJ2-1; 7 bases align to TRBD1. Trimming removed 5 bases from V and 5 bases from J; junction bases left unmatched: 6. The CDR3 covers 13 residues. The germline CDR1 and CDR2 sequences are GTSNPN and SVGIG (reference sequence). The CDR3 protein is CAWAPGQNNEQFF. The CDR3 DNA sequence: TGTGCCTGGGCCCCGGGACAGAACAATGAGCAGTTCTTC.